The present TCR beta chain was sequenced within a study of CD8 T cells in Susac syndrome. Findings and limits, study-wide: The study's TCR sequencing and HLA analysis covered a relatively small number of individuals, and the study acknowledged this.

In germline, CDR1 is SGDLS, CDR2 YYNGEE. The CDR3 length is 13 residues. Trimming took 0 bases from V and 7 from J; bases not matched to a gene: 3. From blood CD8+ and CD4+ T cells, TCR beta sequences were generated. Healthy donors formed controls matched for age and sex. TEMRA cells were FACS-enriched, and CD8+ and CD4+ T cells were isolated negatively. After extraction with the RNeasy kit, about 0.5 to 1 ug of the RNA was reverse transcribed using random hexamers. TCRdb redid the calling of the immunoSEQ multiplex PCR reads with MiXCR, one entry per CDR3 protein. This table has roughly 180,000 distinct CDR3 sequences, about 93% appearing once. To note about this clonotype: Its cognate antigen is unknown.

Input material: CD4+ T cells from PBMCs. The chain recombines TRBV9 with TRBJ2-5; 7 nucleotides match TRBD2. The clonotype originates from a human donor in good health. In DNA form, the CDR3 reads TGTGCCAGCAGCGTAGCTGGGGAGGGGACCCAGTACTTC. Translated, it gives CASSVAGEGTQYF.